A single sample is the source of the 22 T cell receptor beta chains below, sequenced in a study of T-cell reconstitution after alpha-beta-depleted transplantation in children. As it was prepared, the TCRbeta library received unique molecular identifiers. TCRdb re-called the PCR reads through MiXCR, storing one row per CDR3 protein. The data contain some 300,000 distinct CDR3 sequences, over 9.5% of them singletons. The sample in question was PBMCs, obtained before TCRalphabeta/CD19-depleted stem cell transplant. These receptors originate from a boy younger than two with acute myeloid leukemia, due to receive a stem cell transplant.

This clonotype was seen many times. This rearrangement joins TRBV11-2 to TRBJ1-1; 8 positions agree with TRBD1. Per germline, CDR1 SGHAT and CDR2 FQNNGV. The V gene end was trimmed by 4 bases and the J gene end by 3 bases; junction bases not matched to a gene: 10. The CDR3 is 16 residues long. In DNA form, the CDR3 reads TGTGCCAGCAGCTCCACCCTACAGGGGGGGGACACTGAAGCTTTCTTT. Protein product: CASSSTLQGGDTEAFF.

To note about this clonotype: A read error may explain this, as a much larger clone is one base away. The V and J genes are TRBV28 and TRBJ2-3; 10 bases line up with TRBD2. CDR1 MDHEN and CDR2 SYDVKM come from the germline V gene. V was pared by 8 bases and J by 2 bases, with 7 bases of the junction left unmatched. The length of the CDR3 is 15 residues. The CDR3 coding sequence is TGTGCCAGCGCCACTAGCGGGACTACCACAGATACGCAGTATTTT. This codes for CASATSGTTTDTQYF.

In this sample, this clonotype turned up many times. The chain has TRBV20-1 and TRBJ2-5; TRBD2 matches 7 bases. This CDR3 is 14 amino acids long. With V trimmed by 6 bases and J by 5 bases, 12 bases remained unmatched. Looked up from germline, CDR1 is DFQATT and CDR2 is SNEGSKA (reference sequence). CDR3 nucleotides: TGCAGTGCAGAAGCGGGGCAGGGAAGGGAGACCCAGTACTTC. It yields the protein CSAEAGQGRETQYF.

The sample holds many counts of this clonotype. The rearrangement uses TRBV5-6 and TRBJ2-4, with TRBD2 as a possible D gene (5 bases). The V and J ends lost 1 base and 1 base respectively, with 9 bases between them. The germline CDR1 and CDR2 sequences are SGHDT and YYEEEE. The CDR3 totals 15 residues. For the CDR3, the DNA is TGTGCCAGCAGCTTGTTAGAGCGGGCCAAAAACATTCAGTACTTC. As protein: CASSLLERAKNIQYF. Full variable domain (remainder filled in from reference TRBV5-6 and TRBJ2-4): DAGVTQSPTHLIKTRGQQVTLRCSPKSGHDTVSWYQQALGQGPQFIFQYYEEEERQRGNFPDRFSGHQFPNYSSELNVNALLLGDSALYLCASSLLERAKNIQYFGAGTRLSVL.

In regard to this clonotype: This could be a read error, since a much larger clone is one nucleotide away. The rearrangement uses TRBV12-3 or TRBV12-4 and TRBJ2-5; 9 bases match TRBD1. The CDR3 has 13 residues. V was pared by 7 bases and J by 5 bases, with 5 bases of the junction left unmatched. CDR3 sequence reads: CASKKTGGETQYF. The CDR3 coding sequence is TGTGCCAGCAAGAAGACAGGGGGGGAGACCCAGTACTTC.

About this clonotype itself: One base away lies a much larger clone, so this may be a sequencing read error. The CDR3 bases are TGTGCCAGCAGCCCGGACAGGGGAAATTTCAATGCGCAGTTCTTC. Its translation is CASSPDRGNFNAQFF. The rearrangement joins TRBV3-1 to TRBJ2-1, with 9 positions matching TRBD1. Germline CDR1 and CDR2: LGHDT and YNNKEL (reference sequence). The CDR3 loop spans 15 amino acids.

The chain couples TRBV7-4 to TRBJ2-7; 12 bases line up with TRBD2. Germline lookup yields CDR1 SGHVT and CDR2 SQSDAQ. The CDR3 length is 16 residues. J was trimmed by 4 bases and V by 5 bases; bases with no gene match: 9. The CDR3 DNA follows: TGTGCCAGCAGCCCAAGTGGCGGACTAGCGGGATACGAGCAGTACTTC. It translates to CASSPSGGLAGYEQYF.

This clonotype has only a few counts. Here the CDR3 reads CASSAAGQLRGEAFF. CDR3 nucleotides: TGTGCCAGCAGCGCCGCGGGACAGCTGAGGGGTGAAGCTTTCTTT. The chain employs TRBV2 and TRBJ1-1, with TRBD1 matching over 7 bases. Germline V lookup: CDR1 SNHLY, CDR2 FYNNEI. The CDR3 is 15 residues long. Trimming removed 6 bases from V and 7 bases from J; junction bases left unmatched: 14. Filled out from reference TRBV2 and TRBJ1-1, the complete variable domain reads EPEVTQTPSHQVTQMGQEVILRCVPISNHLYFYWYRQILGQKVEFLVSFYNNEISEKSEIFDDQFSVERPDGSNFTLKIRSTKLEDSAMYFCASSAAGQLRGEAFFGQGTRLTVV.

This clonotype was seen repeatedly, ten times or more. One end of the junction varies from germline; a read error may be responsible. The rearrangement joins TRBV5-1 to TRBJ2-3, with D unresolved. CDR1 is SGHRS, CDR2 YFSETQ, per germline. The CDR3 is 11 amino acids. DNA for the CDR3: TGCGCCAGCAGGAGCACGGATACGCAGTATTTT. This translates into CASRSTDTQYF. The full variable domain, in which reference TRBV5-1 and TRBJ2-3 provide the parts outside the CDR3, is KAGVTQTPRYLIKTRGQQVTLSCSPISGHRSVSWYQQTPGQGLQFLFEYFSETQRNKGNFPGRFSGRQFSNSRSEMNVSTLELGDSALYLCASRSTDTQYFGPGTRLTVL.

The chain combines TRBV20-1 with TRBJ1-5, with 10 bases fitting TRBD1. This CDR3 is 15 amino acids long. The junction had 3 bases not matched to a gene; V was cut back by 0 bases and J by 4 bases. From germline, CDR1 is DFQATT and CDR2 SNEGSKA (reference sequence). CDR3 sequence reads: CSAREDRGRNQPQHF. CDR3 sequence (DNA): TGCAGTGCTAGAGAAGACAGGGGGCGAAATCAGCCCCAGCATTTT.

A word on this clonotype: With a much larger clone just one base away, this may be a read error. The V call is TRBV7-2, the J call TRBJ2-4, with TRBD1 identical over 7 bases. J gave up 6 bases and V 4 bases, and 6 bases lay outside the gene matches. This CDR3 has 14 amino acids. Germline CDR1 is SGHTA and CDR2 is FQGNSA. CDR3 sequence reads: CASSSGQFRNIQYF. The CDR3 region has the DNA TGTGCCAGCAGCTCGGGACAGTTCAGAAACATTCAGTACTTC.

This clonotype was seen only a few times. This chain connects TRBV19 to TRBJ1-5; 9 bases line up with TRBD1. The CDR3 runs 15 residues. CDR1 and CDR2 (germline): LNHDA, SQIVND (reference sequence). V dropped 7 bases and J dropped 7; count of bases not matched to a gene: 11. The CDR3 reads CASNPGTGFGQPQHF. The DNA of the CDR3 is TGTGCCAGTAACCCCGGGACAGGGTTTGGCCAGCCCCAGCATTTT.

This clonotype came up a few times. This chain uses TRBV5-1 with TRBJ2-7, with 8 bases lining up with TRBD2. The CDR3 runs to 14 residues. Germline CDR1 SGHRS, CDR2 YFSETQ. J gave up 5 bases and V 0 bases, and 4 bases lay outside the gene matches. CDR3 region: CASSLVGGVNEQYF. The CDR3 nucleotides are TGCGCCAGCAGCTTGGTCGGGGGGGTAAACGAGCAGTACTTC. Using reference TRBV5-1 and TRBJ2-7 for the parts outside the CDR3, the full variable domain is KAGVTQTPRYLIKTRGQQVTLSCSPISGHRSVSWYQQTPGQGLQFLFEYFSETQRNKGNFPGRFSGRQFSNSRSEMNVSTLELGDSALYLCASSLVGGVNEQYFGPGTRLTVT.

This clonotype was recorded at least ten times. The chain employs TRBV3-1 and TRBJ2-7; TRBD2 matches 16 bases. V gave up 4 bases and J gave up 2 bases; unmatched junction bases: 2. This CDR3 is built from 16 residues. CDR1 is LGHDT and CDR2 is YNNKEL in the germline V gene (reference sequence). DNA of the CDR3: TGTGCCAGCAGCCGGGGACTAGCGGGGGGGACCTACGAGCAGTACTTC. Its protein product is CASSRGLAGGTYEQYF.

This clonotype came up many times. The chain carries TRBV27 and TRBJ2-7; no reliable D call. The CDR3 runs to 15 residues. Germline lookup yields CDR1 MNHEY and CDR2 SMNVEV (reference sequence). V dropped 4 bases and J dropped 6 bases, with 19 bases sitting between them. The CDR3 sequence is CASSSQAGPSLEQYF. The CDR3 DNA follows: TGTGCCAGCAGTTCCCAAGCCGGGCCGTCGCTCGAGCAGTACTTC.

This clonotype has ten or more counts. The rearrangement uses TRBV20-1 and TRBJ2-5; the D gene is possibly TRBD1 (5 bases). The germline V gene encodes CDR1 DFQATT and CDR2 SNEGSKA (reference sequence). The CDR3 has 13 residues. V lost 4 bases to trimming and J lost 2 bases, with 11 bases between them. CDR3 protein: CSAIGHGQETQYF. The CDR3 nucleotides are TGCAGTGCTATAGGACACGGGCAAGAGACCCAGTACTTC.

The chain recombines TRBV12-2 with TRBJ1-6; the D segment call TRBD1 is taken from the table without a DNA check. TRBV12-2 is termed a pseudogene. This CDR3 is built from 22 residues. The CDR3 reads CASRLEVSGRSRDRGLNSPLHF. Written as DNA, the CDR3 is TGTGCAAGTCGCTTAGAGGTCTCGGGGAGGTCCCGGGACAGGGGGTTAAATTCACCCCTCCACTTT.

This chain joins TRBV7-3 and TRBJ2-1, with a tentative D call TRBD1 (7 bases). The CDR3 contains 14 residues. The germline V gene encodes CDR1 SGHTA and CDR2 FQGTGA. Trimming took off 4 bases at V and 4 bases at J, with 11 bases between the two ends. The DNA of the CDR3 is TGTGCCAGCAGCTCGGGGGACAGTTACAATGAGCAGTTCTTC. Protein: CASSSGDSYNEQFF. Combining the CDR3 with reference TRBV7-3 and TRBJ2-1 gives the whole variable domain GAGVSQTPSNKVTEKGKYVELRCDPISGHTALYWYRQSLGQGPEFLIYFQGTGAADDSGLPNDRFFAVRPEGSVSTLKIQRTERGDSAVYLCASSSGDSYNEQFFGPGTRLTVL.

At least ten counts were recorded for this clonotype. J is TRBJ1-1 and V is TRBV6-6; D ambiguous. This CDR3 is 13 amino acids long. V lost 4 bases and J 0 bases, leaving 6 bases between the germline ends. CDR1 MNHNY and CDR2 SVGAGI come from the germline V gene (reference sequence). Here the CDR3 DNA reads TGTGCCAGCAGTTCCCCCATGAACACTGAAGCTTTCTTT. Its translation: CASSSPMNTEAFF.

In its sample, this clonotype was seen a few times. J is TRBJ1-2 and V is TRBV18, with TRBD1 matching 11 bases. The junction had 7 bases not matched to a gene; V was cut back by 0 bases and J by 7 bases. The germline V gene has CDR1 KGHSH and CDR2 LQKENI. The CDR3 covers 16 residues. The CDR3 DNA sequence: TGTGCCAGCTCACCACCGGGACAGGGGGATTTTTCTGGCTACACCTTC. This encodes CASSPPGQGDFSGYTF.

At least ten counts were recorded for this clonotype. The chain carries TRBV7-2 and TRBJ2-7; 12 positions agree with TRBD2. Germline trimming cut 5 bases from V and 7 bases from J; bases unmatched to any gene: 3. The CDR3 spans 13 residues. Germline lookup yields CDR1 SGHTA and CDR2 FQGNSA. The CDR3 DNA is TGTGCCAGCAGCACTAGCGGGAGGAGGGAGCAGTACTTC. It codes for CASSTSGRREQYF.

At least ten counts were recorded for this clonotype. V is TRBV7-8 and J is TRBJ1-5, with a possible D match to TRBD1 (5 bases). Trimming removed 1 base at V and 5 bases at J, with 9 bases between. In germline, CDR1 is SGHVS, CDR2 FQNEAQ. CDR3 length: 14 amino acids. CDR3 sequence: CASSLVGGYQPQHF. DNA of the CDR3: TGTGCCAGCAGCTTAGTTGGGGGGTATCAGCCCCAGCATTTT. Together with reference TRBV7-8 and TRBJ1-5, the CDR3 gives the full variable domain: GAGVSQSPRYKVAKRGQDVALRCDPISGHVSLFWYQQALGQGPEFLTYFQNEAQLDKSGLPSDRFFAERPEGSVSTLKIQRTQQEDSAVYLCASSLVGGYQPQHFGDGTRLSIL.